Detailed here is one T cell receptor (beta chain). J was trimmed by 0 bases and V by 4 bases; bases with no gene match: 3. This CDR3 comprises 15 residues. Germline V gives CDR1 MGHRA, CDR2 YSYEKL. This entry is derived from a study of blood T cell repertoires in COVID-19. At the level of the study: T cells, B-cell-depleted T cells, or PBMCs supplied cDNA or gDNA.

Measured with immunoSEQ multiplex PCR; TCRdb has only the in-frame clones, and not every one. The sample lists hundreds of thousands of clones; roughly 90% were seen once. Participant age was roughly 18 to 89 years, and participants resided in approximately 24 US areas. Membership in each cohort depended on participant-reported clinical history. Sequenced material: PBMCs or T cells enriched from blood (not recorded which). The receptor was derived from a woman aged 25 to 39 who had recovered from COVID-19. This chain connects TRBV4-1 to TRBJ2-7; TRBD1 aligns across 10 bases. CDR3 DNA: TGCGCCAGCAGCCTACGGACAGGGGGCTCCTACGAGCAGTACTTC. Its protein product is CASSLRTGGSYEQYF.